One TCR beta chain is described in this entry. What it binds is unknown. Those who donated, Caucasian adults without exception, all lived in Nashville, Tennessee. Libraries were prepared by immunoSEQ multiplex PCR; TCRdb keeps only in-frame clonotypes and omits some of them. The sample holds roughly 2.2 million clones, 92% seen once. This sample is drawn from a study of shared clonotypes between healthy human individuals. Study-wide results and limits: Sampling included only blood; tissue repertoires likely differ. Sharing across a few donors was seen in 4% to 5% of naive CD4 clonotypes.

CDR1 SGHRS and CDR2 YFSETQ come from the germline V gene. V shed 7 bases and J 5 bases; nucleotides not matched to a gene: 7. This CDR3 spans 13 amino acids. The clonotype comes from a man between 18 and 35 years old in good health. Some clones in this sample may be carry-over from other donors' samples. The specimen was naive CD4+ T cells from PBMCs. Subset described: CD45RA+ positively selected. V gene TRBV5-1 combines with J gene TRBJ1-1; 8 nucleotides agree with TRBD1. The CDR3, as DNA: TGCGCCAGCGGCCCACAGGGGGGGACTGAAGCTTTCTTT. The encoded protein is CASGPQGGTEAFF. The full variable domain, rest sourced from reference TRBV5-1 and TRBJ1-1, is KAGVTQTPRYLIKTRGQQVTLSCSPISGHRSVSWYQQTPGQGLQFLFEYFSETQRNKGNFPGRFSGRQFSNSRSEMNVSTLELGDSALYLCASGPQGGTEAFFGQGTRLTVV.